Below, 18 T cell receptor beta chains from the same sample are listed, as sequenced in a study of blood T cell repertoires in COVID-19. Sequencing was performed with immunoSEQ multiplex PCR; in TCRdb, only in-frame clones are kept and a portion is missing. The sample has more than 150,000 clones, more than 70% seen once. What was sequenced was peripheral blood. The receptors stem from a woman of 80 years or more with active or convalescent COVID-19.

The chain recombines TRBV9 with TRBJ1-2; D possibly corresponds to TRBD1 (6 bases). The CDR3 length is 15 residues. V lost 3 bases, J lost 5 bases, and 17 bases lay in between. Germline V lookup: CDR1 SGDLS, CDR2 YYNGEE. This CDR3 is CASSGDPTGIYGYTF. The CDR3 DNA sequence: TGTGCCAGCAGCGGGGACCCCACAGGGATATATGGCTACACCTTC.

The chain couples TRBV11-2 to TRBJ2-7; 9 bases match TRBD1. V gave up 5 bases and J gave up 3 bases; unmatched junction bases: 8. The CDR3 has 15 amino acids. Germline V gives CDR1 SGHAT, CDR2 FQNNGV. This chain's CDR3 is CASSAGTGLFYEQYF. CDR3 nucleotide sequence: TGTGCCAGCAGCGCCGGGACAGGGCTTTTCTACGAGCAGTACTTC.

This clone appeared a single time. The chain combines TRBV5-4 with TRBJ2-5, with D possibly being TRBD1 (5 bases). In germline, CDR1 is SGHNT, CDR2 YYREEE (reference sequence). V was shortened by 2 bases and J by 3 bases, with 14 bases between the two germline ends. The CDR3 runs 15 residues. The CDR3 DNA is TGTGCCAGCAGCTTAAGGCTAACAGGTGAAGAGACCCAGTACTTC. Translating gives CASSLRLTGEETQYF. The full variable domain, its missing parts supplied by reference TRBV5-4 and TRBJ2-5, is ETGVTQSPTHLIKTRGQQVTLRCSSQSGHNTVSWYQQALGQGPQFIFQYYREEENGRGNFPPRFSGLQFPNYSSELNVNALELDDSALYLCASSLRLTGEETQYFGPGTRLLVL.

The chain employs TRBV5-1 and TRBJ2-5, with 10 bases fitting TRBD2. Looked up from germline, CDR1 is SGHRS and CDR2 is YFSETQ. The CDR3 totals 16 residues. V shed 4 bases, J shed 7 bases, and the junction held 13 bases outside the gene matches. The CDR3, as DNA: TGCGCCAGCAGCCCGTTCGTCGAGCGGGGGGGCGGGACCCAGTACTTC. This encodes CASSPFVERGGGTQYF.

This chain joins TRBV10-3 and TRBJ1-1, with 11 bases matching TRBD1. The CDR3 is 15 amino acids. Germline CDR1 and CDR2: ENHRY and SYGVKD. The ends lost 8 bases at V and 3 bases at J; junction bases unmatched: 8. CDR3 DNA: TGTGCCATCCGGGGGACAGGGGGTAGCGACACTGAAGCTTTCTTT. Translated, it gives CAIRGTGGSDTEAFF.

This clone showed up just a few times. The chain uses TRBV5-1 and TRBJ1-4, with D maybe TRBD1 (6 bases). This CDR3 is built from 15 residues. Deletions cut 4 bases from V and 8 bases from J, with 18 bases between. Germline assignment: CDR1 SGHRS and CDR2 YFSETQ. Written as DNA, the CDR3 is TGCGCCAGCAGCGGCCAGGGGTCTTCCGAAGAAAAACTGTTTTTT. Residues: CASSGQGSSEEKLFF.

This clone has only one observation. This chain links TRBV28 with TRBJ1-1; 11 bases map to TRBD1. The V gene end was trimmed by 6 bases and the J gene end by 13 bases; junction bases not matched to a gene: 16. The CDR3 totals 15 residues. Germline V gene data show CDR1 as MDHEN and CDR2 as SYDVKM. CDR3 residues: CASRSGDRGNSEGFF. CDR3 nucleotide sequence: TGTGCCAGCAGAAGCGGGGACAGGGGGAACTCAGAGGGTTTCTTT.

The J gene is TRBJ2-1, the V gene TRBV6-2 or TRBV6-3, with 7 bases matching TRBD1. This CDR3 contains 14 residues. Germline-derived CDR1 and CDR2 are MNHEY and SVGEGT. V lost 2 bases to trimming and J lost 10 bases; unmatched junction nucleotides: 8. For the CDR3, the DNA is TGTGCCAGCAGTTACCCCCGACAGGGTAAGGAGCAGTTCTTC. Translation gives CASSYPRQGKEQFF.

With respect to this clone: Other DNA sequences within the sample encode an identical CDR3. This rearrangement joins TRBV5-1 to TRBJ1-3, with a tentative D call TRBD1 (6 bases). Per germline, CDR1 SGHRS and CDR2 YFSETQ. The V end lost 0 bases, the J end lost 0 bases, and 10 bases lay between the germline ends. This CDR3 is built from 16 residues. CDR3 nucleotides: TGCGCCAGCAGCTTGGGACAGGCGAGCTCTGGAAACACCATATATTTT. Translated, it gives CASSLGQASSGNTIYF.

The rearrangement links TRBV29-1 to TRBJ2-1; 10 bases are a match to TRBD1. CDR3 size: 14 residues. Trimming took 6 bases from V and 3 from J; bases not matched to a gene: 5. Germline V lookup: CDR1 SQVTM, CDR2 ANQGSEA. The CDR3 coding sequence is TGCAGCGTCCGACGGGACAGGGGCTACAATGAGCAGTTCTTC. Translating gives CSVRRDRGYNEQFF.

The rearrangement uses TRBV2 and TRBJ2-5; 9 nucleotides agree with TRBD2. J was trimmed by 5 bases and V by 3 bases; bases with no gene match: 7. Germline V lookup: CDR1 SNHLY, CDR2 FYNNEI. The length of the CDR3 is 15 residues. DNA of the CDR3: TGTGCCAGCAGTGAGCGGACTAGCGACGGTGAGACCCAGTACTTC. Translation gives CASSERTSDGETQYF.

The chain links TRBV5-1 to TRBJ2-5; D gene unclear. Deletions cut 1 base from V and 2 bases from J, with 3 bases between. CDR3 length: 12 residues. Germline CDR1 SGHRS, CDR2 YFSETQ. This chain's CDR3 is CASSLQQETQYF. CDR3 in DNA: TGCGCCAGCAGCTTGCAGCAAGAGACCCAGTACTTC.

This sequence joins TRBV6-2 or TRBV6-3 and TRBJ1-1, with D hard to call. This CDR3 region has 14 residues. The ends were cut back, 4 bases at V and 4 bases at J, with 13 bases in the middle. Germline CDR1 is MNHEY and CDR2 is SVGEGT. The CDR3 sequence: CASSSSLPGTEAFF. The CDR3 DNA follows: TGTGCCAGCAGTTCATCACTACCCGGCACTGAAGCTTTCTTT.

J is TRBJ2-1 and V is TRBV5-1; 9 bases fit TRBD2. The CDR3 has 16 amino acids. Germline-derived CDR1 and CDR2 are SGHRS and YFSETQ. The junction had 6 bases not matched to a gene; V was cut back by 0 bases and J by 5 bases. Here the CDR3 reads CASSLGFGLANNEQFF. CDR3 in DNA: TGCGCCAGCAGCTTGGGGTTTGGACTAGCGAACAATGAGCAGTTCTTC.

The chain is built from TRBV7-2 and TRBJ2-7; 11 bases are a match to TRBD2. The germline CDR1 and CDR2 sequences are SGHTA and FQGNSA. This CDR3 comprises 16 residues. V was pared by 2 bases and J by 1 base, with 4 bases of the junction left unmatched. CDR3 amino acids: CASSLSASGGSYEQYF. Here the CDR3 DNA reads TGTGCCAGCAGCTTATCCGCTAGCGGGGGGTCCTACGAGCAGTACTTC.

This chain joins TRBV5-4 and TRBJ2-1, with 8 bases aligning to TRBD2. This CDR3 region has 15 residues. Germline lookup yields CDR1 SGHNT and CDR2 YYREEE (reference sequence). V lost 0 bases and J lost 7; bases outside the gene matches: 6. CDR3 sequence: CASSLVRGGQNEQFF. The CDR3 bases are TGTGCCAGCAGCTTGGTACGGGGGGGCCAGAATGAGCAGTTCTTC.

The CDR3 loop is CASTWGQGNTGELFF. The CDR3 region has the DNA TGTGCCAGCACCTGGGGGCAGGGGAACACCGGGGAGCTGTTTTTT. The chain links TRBV9 to TRBJ2-2; perhaps TRBD1 as D (6 bases). With 6 bases removed from V and 1 base from J, the gap between germline ends came to 13 bases. Germline V gives CDR1 SGDLS, CDR2 YYNGEE. The CDR3 length is 15 residues. Combining the CDR3 with reference TRBV9 and TRBJ2-2 gives the whole variable domain DSGVTQTPKHLITATGQRVTLRCSPRSGDLSVYWYQQSLDQGLQFLIQYYNGEERAKGNILERFSAQQFPDLHSELNLSSLELGDSALYFCASTWGQGNTGELFFGEGSRLTVL.

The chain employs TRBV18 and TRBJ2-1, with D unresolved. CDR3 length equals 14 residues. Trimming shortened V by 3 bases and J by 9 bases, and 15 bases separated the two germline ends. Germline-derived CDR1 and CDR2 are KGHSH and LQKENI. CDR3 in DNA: TGTGCCAGCTCACCTCCCGCTAACACGGGTGAGCAGTTCTTC. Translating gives CASSPPANTGEQFF.